This TCR beta chain was profiled in a study of cytotoxic CD8 clonotypes in ibrutinib-treated CLL. The germline V gene encodes CDR1 MNHEY and CDR2 SVGAGI. V dropped 4 bases and J dropped 1; count of bases not matched to a gene: 5. This CDR3 has 15 amino acids. Data came from immunoSEQ multiplex PCR; TCRdb stores just in-frame clones and leaves some out. The sample lists some 200,000 clones; around 72% were seen once. The chain carries TRBV6-5 and TRBJ2-3, with TRBD2 matching over 7 bases. Here the sequenced sample was PBMCs, taken after 24 months of ibrutinib treatment. The TCR originated in a human donor with chronic lymphocytic leukemia. CDR3 residues: CASSSGLGGTDTQYF. In nucleotides, the CDR3 is TGTGCCAGCAGTTCCGGACTAGGGGGCACAGATACGCAGTATTTT.